This T cell receptor beta chain was sequenced during a study of blood T cell repertoires in COVID-19. Sequenced by immunoSEQ multiplex PCR; TCRdb stores in-frame clones only, minus some. The profile shows approximately 450,000 clones, roughly nine tenths of them singletons. This clonotype was obtained from a man aged 25-40 years who had recovered from COVID-19. The sequencing input was PBMCs or T cells enriched from blood (not recorded which).

CDR3 sequence: CASSLGGAGVTYNEQFF. The CDR3 nucleotides read TGTGCCAGCAGCTTGGGGGGAGCGGGAGTCACCTACAATGAGCAGTTCTTC. J is TRBJ2-1 and V is TRBV5-4, with 8 bases lining up with TRBD2. CDR3 length: 17 amino acids. The germline V gene has CDR1 SGHNT and CDR2 YYREEE (reference sequence). Losses at the gene ends were 0 bases for V and 2 bases for J; bases not matched to a gene: 7.